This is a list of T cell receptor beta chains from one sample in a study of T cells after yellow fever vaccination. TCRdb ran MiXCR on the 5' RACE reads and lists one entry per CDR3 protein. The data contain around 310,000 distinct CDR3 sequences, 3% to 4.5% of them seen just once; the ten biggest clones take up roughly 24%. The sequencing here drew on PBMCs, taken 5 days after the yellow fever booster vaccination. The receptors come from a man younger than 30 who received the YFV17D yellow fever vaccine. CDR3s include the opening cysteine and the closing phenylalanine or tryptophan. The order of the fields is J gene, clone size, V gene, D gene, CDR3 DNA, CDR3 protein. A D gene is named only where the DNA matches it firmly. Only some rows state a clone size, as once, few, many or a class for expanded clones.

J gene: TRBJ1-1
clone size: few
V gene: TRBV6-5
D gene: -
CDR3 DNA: TGTGCCAGCAGTTACTCGCATGTAGGGGGGACTGAAGCTTTCTTT
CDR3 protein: CASSYSHVGGTEAFF

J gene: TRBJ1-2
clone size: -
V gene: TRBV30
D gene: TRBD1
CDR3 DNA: TGTGCCGCCGGGACAGAGAACTATGGCTACACCTTC
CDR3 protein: CAAGTENYGYTF

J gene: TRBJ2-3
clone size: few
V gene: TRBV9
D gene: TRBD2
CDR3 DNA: TGTGCCAGCAGCCCTCGGACTAGCGGGGGACCCACAGATACGCAGTATTTT
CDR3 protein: CASSPRTSGGPTDTQYF

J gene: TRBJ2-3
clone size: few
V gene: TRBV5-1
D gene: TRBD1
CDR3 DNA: TGCGCCAGCAGCCACGGGACAGGTAGCACAGATACGCAGTATTTT
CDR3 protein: CASSHGTGSTDTQYF

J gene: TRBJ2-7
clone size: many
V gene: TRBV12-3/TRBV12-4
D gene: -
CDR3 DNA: TGTGCCAGCAGTTTTCAAGGCGGCCCTTACGAGCAGTACTTC
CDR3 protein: CASSFQGGPYEQYF

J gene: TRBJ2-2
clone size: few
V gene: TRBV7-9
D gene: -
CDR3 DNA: TGTGCCAGCAGCTTACCCTCCGGTTTGCGTACCGGGGAGCTGTTTTTT
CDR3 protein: CASSLPSGLRTGELFF

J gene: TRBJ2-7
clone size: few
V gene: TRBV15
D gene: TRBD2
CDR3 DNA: TGTGCCACCAGCAGAGAACGCTCGGGACTAGCGGGGGGTCTCTACGAGCAGTACTTC
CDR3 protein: CATSRERSGLAGGLYEQYF

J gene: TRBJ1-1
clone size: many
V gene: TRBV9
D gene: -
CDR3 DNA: TGTGCCAGCAGCCCCCCAGGAGGGCTGAACACTGAAGCTTTCTTT
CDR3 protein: CASSPPGGLNTEAFF

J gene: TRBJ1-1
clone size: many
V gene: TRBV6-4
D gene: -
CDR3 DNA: TGTGCCAGCAGGAAGGACTGGAACACTGAAGCTTTCTTT
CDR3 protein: CASRKDWNTEAFF

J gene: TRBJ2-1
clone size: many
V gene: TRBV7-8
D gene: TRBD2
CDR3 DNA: TGTGCCAGCAGGGAAGATCGGCTAGCGGGGGGCCCGGGCCGCAATGAGCAGTTCTTC
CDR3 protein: CASREDRLAGGPGRNEQFF

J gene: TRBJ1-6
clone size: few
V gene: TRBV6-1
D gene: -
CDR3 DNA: TGTGCCAGCAGCACGGGGGACCGGGGTTCACCCCTCCACTTT
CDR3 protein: CASSTGDRGSPLHF

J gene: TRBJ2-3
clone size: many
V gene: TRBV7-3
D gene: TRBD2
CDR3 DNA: TGTGCCAGCAGCCAGGGACTAGCGGGGGCAGATACGCAGTATTTT
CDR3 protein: CASSQGLAGADTQYF

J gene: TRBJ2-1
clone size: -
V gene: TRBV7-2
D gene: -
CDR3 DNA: TGTGCCAGCAGCACCCGGCGGGGAAACAATGAGCAGTTCTTC
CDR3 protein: CASSTRRGNNEQFF

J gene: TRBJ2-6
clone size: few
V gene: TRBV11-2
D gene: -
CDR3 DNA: TGTGCCAGCATCTTTTCTGGGGCCAACGTCCTGACTTTC
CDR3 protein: CASIFSGANVLTF